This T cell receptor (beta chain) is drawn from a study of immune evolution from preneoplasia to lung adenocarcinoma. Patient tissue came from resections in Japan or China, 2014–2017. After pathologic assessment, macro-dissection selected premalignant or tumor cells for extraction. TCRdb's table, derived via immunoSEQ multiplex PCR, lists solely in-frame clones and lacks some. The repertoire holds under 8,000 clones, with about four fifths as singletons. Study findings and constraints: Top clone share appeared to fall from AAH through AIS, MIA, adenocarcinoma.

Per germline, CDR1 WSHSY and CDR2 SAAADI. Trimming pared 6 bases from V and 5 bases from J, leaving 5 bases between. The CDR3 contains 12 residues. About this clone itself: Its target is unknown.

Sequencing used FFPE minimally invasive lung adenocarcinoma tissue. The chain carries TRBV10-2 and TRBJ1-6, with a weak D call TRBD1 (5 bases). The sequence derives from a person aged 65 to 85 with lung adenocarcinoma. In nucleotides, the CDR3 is TGCGCCAGCAGGGGGGATAATTCACCCCTCCACTTT. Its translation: CASRGDNSPLHF.